This T cell receptor beta chain originates from a study of Graves' ophthalmopathy and Graves' hyperthyroidism. This clonotype was seen at least ten times. RNA transcripts were the template, and TCR beta CDR3 regions were amplified from them. A first-round RT-PCR used HTBI primers, followed by a second-round multiplex PCR. From the multiplex PCR reads, TCRdb called clonotypes with MiXCR, one entry per CDR3 protein. This sample carries approximately 640,000 distinct CDR3 sequences, 35% to 50% of them seen once, and the ten largest clones take around 3%. The receptor comes from an adult man with Graves' ophthalmopathy. The specimen was peripheral blood.

CDR3 nucleotides: TGTGCCAGTAGAACGGGACTGGTTAGCAATCAGCCCCAGCATTTT. The encoded protein is CASRTGLVSNQPQHF. This sequence joins TRBV19 and TRBJ1-5, with a weak D call TRBD1 (5 bases). Trimming stripped 6 bases from V and 0 bases from J, with 12 bases between. Looked up from germline, CDR1 is LNHDA and CDR2 is SQIVND (reference sequence). The CDR3 loop spans 15 amino acids.